One sample yielded the 27 T cell receptor beta chains listed below, sequenced in a study of blood T cell repertoires in COVID-19. TCRdb's table, derived via immunoSEQ multiplex PCR, lists solely in-frame clones and lacks some. The table includes around 380,000 clones, roughly 80% detected once. The sample taken for sequencing was peripheral blood. The receptors were gathered from a human donor with acute or convalescent COVID-19. The donor label of this sample is uncertain.

The chain joins TRBV6-5 to TRBJ2-7; a possible D gene is TRBD2 (5 bases). Germline V gene data show CDR1 as MNHEY and CDR2 as SVGAGI. This CDR3 has 13 amino acids. The germline V and J ends were trimmed by 0 bases and 6 bases, with 9 bases remaining between them. CDR3 loop: CASSYSRASEQYF. For the CDR3, the DNA is TGTGCCAGCAGTTACTCGCGGGCCAGCGAGCAGTACTTC.

The rearrangement joins TRBV12-3 or TRBV12-4 to TRBJ2-5, with D possibly matching TRBD1 (6 bases). Deletions cut 6 bases from V and 7 bases from J, with 15 bases between. The CDR3 contains 13 residues. This chain's CDR3 is CASRIRGRGTQYF. For the CDR3, the DNA is TGTGCCAGCAGAATCAGGGGTCGGGGGACCCAGTACTTC.

DNA for the CDR3: TGTGCCAGCAGCTCTTCCCGGGATGACTATGGCTACACCTTC. Encoded protein: CASSSSRDDYGYTF. This chain uses TRBV7-2 with TRBJ1-2; D call uncertain. Trimming pared 4 bases from V and 3 bases from J, leaving 12 bases between. Germline V lookup: CDR1 SGHTA, CDR2 FQGNSA. This CDR3 has 14 amino acids.

The genes are TRBV2 and TRBJ1-2, with D tentatively TRBD1 (6 bases). Germline values: CDR1 SNHLY, CDR2 FYNNEI. This CDR3 is built from 16 residues. The V gene lost 3 bases and the J gene lost 2 bases, with 16 bases spanning the gap. In nucleotides, the CDR3 is TGTGCCAGCAGTGATAGTGGTCGACAGGCCAACTATGGCTACACCTTC. It encodes CASSDSGRQANYGYTF.

The chain is built from TRBV28 and TRBJ2-7, with 12 bases matching TRBD2. In germline, CDR1 is MDHEN, CDR2 SYDVKM. The J segment lost 3 bases and the V segment lost 5 bases, leaving 11 bases of the junction unmatched. This CDR3 is 17 amino acids long. The CDR3 region has the DNA TGTGCCAGCAGTAGGGCTAGCGGGAGGGCCGCCTACTACGAGCAGTACTTC. This gives the protein CASSRASGRAAYYEQYF.

V gene TRBV5-4 combines with J gene TRBJ2-3, with TRBD1 matching over 9 bases. With V trimmed by 4 bases and J by 2 bases, 5 bases remained unmatched. The CDR3 runs 15 residues. CDR1 is SGHNT and CDR2 is YYREEE in the germline V gene (reference sequence). CDR3 loop: CASSPDRGDTDTQYF. CDR3 sequence (DNA): TGTGCCAGCAGCCCGGACAGGGGTGACACAGATACGCAGTATTTT.

This clone was seen only a few times. The V and J genes are TRBV12-3 or TRBV12-4 and TRBJ2-5; D remains ambiguous. The CDR3 has 13 amino acids. Trimming took 3 bases from V and 4 from J, leaving 9 bases between them. The CDR3, as DNA: TGTGCCAGCAGTTTTATTGGCGGAGAGACCCAGTACTTC. As protein: CASSFIGGETQYF.

The sample holds a few counts of this clone. This chain's CDR3 is CASRTTPGTATYGYTF. CDR3 DNA sequence: TGTGCCAGTAGGACTACCCCCGGGACAGCGACCTATGGCTACACCTTC. This rearrangement joins TRBV19 to TRBJ1-2, with 7 nucleotides matching TRBD1. With 6 bases clipped from V and 4 bases from J, the junction kept 14 bases outside the gene matches. The CDR3 totals 16 residues. Germline CDR1 is LNHDA and CDR2 is SQIVND (reference sequence).

The chain recombines TRBV19 with TRBJ1-1, with TRBD1 matching 11 bases. Germline assignment: CDR1 LNHDA and CDR2 SQIVND (reference sequence). The trim removed 9 bases at V and 4 bases at J, leaving 10 bases unmatched. This CDR3 is 15 amino acids long. The CDR3 DNA is TGTGCCAGCCGGGACAGGGGGATATTCGGCACTGAAGCTTTCTTT. Translated: CASRDRGIFGTEAFF.

The chain links TRBV19 to TRBJ2-3; 8 positions agree with TRBD2. The CDR3 sequence is 15 residues long. Germline CDR1 LNHDA, CDR2 SQIVND (reference sequence). With 4 bases clipped from V and 4 bases from J, the junction kept 7 bases outside the gene matches. For the CDR3, the DNA is TGTGCCAGTAGTAGGCCCGGGGGGGGTGCAGATACGCAGTATTTT. Its translation is CASSRPGGGADTQYF. The full variable domain, its missing parts supplied by reference TRBV19 and TRBJ2-3, is DGGITQSPKYLFRKEGQNVTLSCEQNLNHDAMYWYRQDPGQGLRLIYYSQIVNDFQKGDIAEGYSVSREKKESFPLTVTSAQKNPTAFYLCASSRPGGGADTQYFGPGTRLTVL.

This chain links TRBV30 with TRBJ1-4, with D maybe TRBD1 (5 bases). The V gene's germline CDR1 is GTSNPN and CDR2 SVGIG (reference sequence). Trimming left V 3 bases short and J 3 bases short, with 8 bases between. The CDR3 is 13 amino acids. CDR3 sequence reads: CAWSGGANEKLFF. The CDR3 DNA reads TGTGCCTGGAGCGGAGGGGCTAATGAAAAACTGTTTTTT.

This clone has just a few counts. This rearrangement joins TRBV21-1 to TRBJ1-5; TRBD1 was called by the table and not checked on the DNA. TRBV21-1 is a known pseudogene. CDR3 length: 15 residues. The CDR3 nucleotides read TGTGCCAGCAGCCTAATAGACAGGGGGTGCCAGCCCCAGCATTTT. Amino acids: CASSLIDRGCQPQHF.

V usage is TRBV12-3 or TRBV12-4 and J usage is TRBJ1-1, with unresolved D. This CDR3 is 11 amino acids long. V shed 10 bases and J shed 1 base, with 7 bases lying between them. The CDR3 loop reads CATLKNTEAFF. Here the CDR3 DNA reads TGTGCCACACTAAAGAACACTGAAGCTTTCTTT.

V and J are TRBV5-1 and TRBJ1-4, with TRBD1 as a possible D gene (6 bases). Germline V gives CDR1 SGHRS, CDR2 YFSETQ. The CDR3 covers 17 residues. The V end was cut by 4 bases, the J end by 2 bases, with 18 bases between. Written as DNA, the CDR3 is TGCGCCAGCAGCATACAGGGCCTCGTTGGGACTAATGAAAAACTGTTTTTT. As protein: CASSIQGLVGTNEKLFF.

V and J are TRBV6-6 and TRBJ2-7; 10 positions match TRBD1. There are 13 residues in the CDR3. V lost 6 bases to trimming and J lost 4 bases; unmatched junction nucleotides: 3. Germline V CDR1 and CDR2: MNHNY, SVGAGI (reference sequence). CDR3 in DNA: TGTGCCAGCAGAGGGACAGGGGTATACGAGCAGTACTTC. Translated, it gives CASRGTGVYEQYF.

The chain is built from TRBV7-9 and TRBJ1-2; D perhaps matches TRBD1 (5 bases). The V end lost 5 bases, the J end lost 0 bases, and 19 bases lay between the germline ends. In germline, CDR1 is SEHNR, CDR2 FQNEAQ (reference sequence). This CDR3 contains 17 residues. CDR3 DNA: TGTGCCAGCAGCCCACTTGATGACAGCCAGCCTAACTATGGCTACACCTTC. Its protein product is CASSPLDDSQPNYGYTF.

This clone was observed once. The chain carries TRBV5-4 and TRBJ2-6, with D maybe TRBD2 (5 bases). V was pared by 2 bases and J by 3 bases, with 15 bases between. The germline CDR1 and CDR2 sequences are SGHNT and YYREEE (reference sequence). There are 17 residues in the CDR3. The CDR3 coding sequence is TGTGCCAGCAGCTTCCGGACTGGTAGTAGTGGGGCCAACGTCCTGACTTTC. This codes for CASSFRTGSSGANVLTF.

The J gene is TRBJ2-1, the V gene TRBV20-1; D call uncertain. Germline V gene lookup returns CDR1 DFQATT and CDR2 SNEGSKA (reference sequence). The CDR3 extends over 11 amino acids. V was cut by 5 bases and J by 5 bases, with 7 bases left in between. The CDR3 DNA reads as TGCAGTGCTGTAGGAGACAATGAGCAGTTCTTC. This codes for CSAVGDNEQFF.

This sequence joins TRBV12-5 and TRBJ1-3, with D tentatively TRBD1 (6 bases). Trimming removed 3 bases at V and 4 bases at J, with 19 bases between. Germline V gives CDR1 LGHNT, CDR2 FRNRAP. This CDR3 has 17 residues. The CDR3 nucleotides are TGTGCTAGTGGTTTAGGTATAAGGGGGTCTTACGGAAACACCATATATTTT. Encoded protein: CASGLGIRGSYGNTIYF.

The genes are TRBV20-1 and TRBJ1-2; D is ambiguous. The length of the CDR3 is 11 residues. Germline lookup yields CDR1 DFQATT and CDR2 SNEGSKA (reference sequence). The CDR3 loop reads CSTRRGYGYTF. CDR3 DNA sequence: TGCAGCACTCGGCGGGGCTATGGCTACACCTTC.

The J gene is TRBJ2-1, the V gene TRBV4-1, with 10 bases identical to TRBD2. CDR1 and CDR2 (germline): MGHRA, YSYEKL. The V and J ends lost 1 base and 7 bases, in that order; junction bases with no gene match: 7. The CDR3 covers 16 residues. The CDR3 sequence: CASSQALAGVYNEQFF. The CDR3 coding sequence is TGCGCCAGCAGCCAAGCCCTAGCGGGAGTTTATAATGAGCAGTTCTTC.

The chain links TRBV18 to TRBJ1-2; no firm D call. The V gene lost 1 base and the J gene lost 3 bases, with 9 bases spanning the gap. This CDR3 region has 14 residues. CDR1 and CDR2 from the germline V gene are KGHSH and LQKENI. Here the CDR3 DNA reads TGTGCCAGCTCACCACTGAATCCGGACTATGGCTACACCTTC. As protein: CASSPLNPDYGYTF.

The rearrangement uses TRBV19 and TRBJ2-2; 9 bases agree with TRBD2. Trimming removed 3 bases from V and 4 bases from J; junction bases left unmatched: 15. The germline V gene has CDR1 LNHDA and CDR2 SQIVND (reference sequence). The CDR3 sequence is 19 residues long. The CDR3 sequence is CASSIRRYGLAGSTGELFF. The CDR3 DNA reads as TGTGCCAGTAGTATTCGGCGCTACGGCCTAGCGGGATCCACCGGGGAGCTGTTTTTT.

In regard to this clone: The same CDR3 is also encoded by other DNA sequences in this sample. This chain links TRBV10-3 with TRBJ2-7; D unclear. CDR1 is ENHRY, CDR2 SYGVKD, per germline. Trimming left V 5 bases short and J 3 bases short, with 5 bases between. The CDR3 extends over 11 amino acids. The DNA for the CDR3 is TGTGCCATCAGTCGAGACTACGAGCAGTACTTC. Translation gives CAISRDYEQYF.

CDR3 DNA sequence: TGTGCCAGCAGCCAAGGGGCTAGCGGGAGTTACTACAATGAGCAGTTCTTC. Its protein product is CASSQGASGSYYNEQFF. The chain links TRBV3-1 (or the pseudogene TRBV3-2) to TRBJ2-1; 10 bases map to TRBD2. J lost 3 bases, V lost 1 base, and 6 bases had no gene match. CDR1 is LGHDT and CDR2 is YNNKEL in the germline V gene (reference sequence). This CDR3 contains 17 residues.

The chain uses TRBV29-1 and TRBJ1-2; a weak D match, TRBD1 (5 bases). CDR1 is SQVTM, CDR2 ANQGSEA, per germline. This CDR3 is built from 14 residues. Between the trimmed V and J ends, which lost 8 bases and 7 bases, there was a span of 23 bases. CDR3 loop: CSFRSTVGPSGYTF. The CDR3 nucleotides read TGCAGCTTCAGATCGACAGTGGGGCCGTCTGGCTACACCTTC.

The V call is TRBV10-2, the J call TRBJ1-1, with D possibly matching TRBD1 (5 bases). V shed 2 bases and J shed 1 base, with 8 bases lying between them. Germline-derived CDR1 and CDR2 are WSHSY and SAAADI. The CDR3 extends over 14 amino acids. CDR3 DNA sequence: TGCGCCAGCAGTGAGGACAGCTCGAACACTGAAGCTTTCTTT. Residues: CASSEDSSNTEAFF.